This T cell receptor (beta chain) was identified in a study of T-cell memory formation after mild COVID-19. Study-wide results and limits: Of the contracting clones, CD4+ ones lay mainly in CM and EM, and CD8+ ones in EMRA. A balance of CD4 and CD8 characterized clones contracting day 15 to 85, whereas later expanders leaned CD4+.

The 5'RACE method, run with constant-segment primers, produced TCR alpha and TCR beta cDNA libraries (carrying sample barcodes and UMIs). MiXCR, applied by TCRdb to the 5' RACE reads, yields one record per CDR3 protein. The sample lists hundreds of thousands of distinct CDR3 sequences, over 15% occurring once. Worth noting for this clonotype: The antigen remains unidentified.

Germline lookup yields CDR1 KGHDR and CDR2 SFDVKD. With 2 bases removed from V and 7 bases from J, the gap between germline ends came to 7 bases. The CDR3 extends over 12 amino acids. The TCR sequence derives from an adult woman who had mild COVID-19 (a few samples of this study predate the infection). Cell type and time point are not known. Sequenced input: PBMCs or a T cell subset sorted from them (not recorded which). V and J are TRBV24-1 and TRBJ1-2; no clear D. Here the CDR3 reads CATSDSVFGYTF. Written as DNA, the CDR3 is TGTGCCACCAGTGATTCGGTTTTTGGCTACACCTTC.